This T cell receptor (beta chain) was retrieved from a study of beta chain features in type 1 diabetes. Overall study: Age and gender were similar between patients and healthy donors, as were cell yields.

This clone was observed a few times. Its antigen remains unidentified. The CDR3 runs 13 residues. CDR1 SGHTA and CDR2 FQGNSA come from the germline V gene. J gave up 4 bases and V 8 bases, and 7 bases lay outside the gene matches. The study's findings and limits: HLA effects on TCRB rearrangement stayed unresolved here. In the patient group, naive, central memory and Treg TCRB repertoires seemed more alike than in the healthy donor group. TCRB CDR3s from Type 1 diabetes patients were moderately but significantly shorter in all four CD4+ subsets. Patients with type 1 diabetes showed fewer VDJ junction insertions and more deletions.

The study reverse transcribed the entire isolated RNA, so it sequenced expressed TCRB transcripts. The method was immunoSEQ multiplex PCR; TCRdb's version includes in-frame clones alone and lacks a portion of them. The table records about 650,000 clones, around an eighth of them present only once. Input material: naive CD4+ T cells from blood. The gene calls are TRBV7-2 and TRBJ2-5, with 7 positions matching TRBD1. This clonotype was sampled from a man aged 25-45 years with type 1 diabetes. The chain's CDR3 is CASRKGGLETQYF. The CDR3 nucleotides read TGTGCCAGCCGCAAAGGGGGCTTAGAGACCCAGTACTTC.